This T cell receptor beta chain was profiled in a study of T cells in Graves' hyperthyroidism and ophthalmopathy. After removal of 3 bases from V and 4 bases from J, the junction contained 7 bases not matched to a gene. The CDR3 length is 17 residues. In this sample, this clonotype turned up many times. Researchers took RNA transcripts and amplified the TCR beta CDR3 regions from them. Initially, a first-round RT-PCR of the TCR CDR3 employed the HTBI primer set. Via MiXCR, TCRdb re-called the multiplex PCR reads, giving one row per CDR3 protein. Of around 520,000 distinct CDR3 sequences listed, roughly 25% are singletons. Fresh peripheral blood, about 9.6 ml, yielded the PBMCs.

The receptor comes from a woman aged 25 to 39 with Graves' ophthalmopathy. V usage is TRBV12-3 or TRBV12-4 and J usage is TRBJ2-6, with 9 bases aligning to TRBD1. The sequenced sample consisted of blood. DNA for the CDR3: TGTGCCAGCAGTTTCTCCTACAGGGGGCCGGGGGCCAACGTCCTGACTTTC. Its protein product is CASSFSYRGPGANVLTF.